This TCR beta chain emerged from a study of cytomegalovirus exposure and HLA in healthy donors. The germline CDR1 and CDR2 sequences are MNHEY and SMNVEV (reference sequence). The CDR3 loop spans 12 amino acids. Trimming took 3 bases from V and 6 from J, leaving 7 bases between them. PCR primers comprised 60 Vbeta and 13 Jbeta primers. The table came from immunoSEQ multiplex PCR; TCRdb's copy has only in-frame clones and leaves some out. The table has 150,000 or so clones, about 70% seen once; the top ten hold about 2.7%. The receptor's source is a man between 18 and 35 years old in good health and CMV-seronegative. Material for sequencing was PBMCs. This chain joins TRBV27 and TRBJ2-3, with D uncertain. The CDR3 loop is CASSFIGDTQYF. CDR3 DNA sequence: TGTGCCAGCAGTTTCATCGGGGATACGCAGTATTTT.